This T cell receptor (beta chain) appears in the sequencing data of a study of CD8+CD57+ T cells in acquired aplastic anemia. Note on this clonotype: Its antigen is currently unknown.

Study findings and constraints: There were 25 to 35 CD8+ CDR3 sequences that occurred in both patients and controls.

V lost 2 bases to trimming and J lost 7 bases, with 8 bases between them. CDR1 and CDR2 from the germline V gene are SGHTA and FQGTGA. This CDR3 has 12 amino acids. Researchers used genomic DNA as the template to profile TCR beta VDJ and CDR3. A single record per CDR3 protein comes from TCRdb applying MiXCR to the reads. The sample records roughly 180,000 distinct CDR3 sequences, 55% to 70% being singletons. The clonotype originates from a human donor with severe aplastic anemia or a healthy control (not recorded which). Material: sorted CD4+, CD8+, or CD8+CD57+ T cells (not recorded which) from PBMCs. This chain connects TRBV7-3 to TRBJ1-1; D not resolved. The CDR3 spells CASSLGMIEAFF. Here the CDR3 DNA reads TGTGCCAGCAGCTTAGGAATGATTGAAGCTTTCTTT. Combining the CDR3 with reference TRBV7-3 and TRBJ1-1 gives the whole variable domain GAGVSQTPSNKVTEKGKYVELRCDPISGHTALYWYRQSLGQGPEFLIYFQGTGAADDSGLPNDRFFAVRPEGSVSTLKIQRTERGDSAVYLCASSLGMIEAFFGQGTRLTVV.